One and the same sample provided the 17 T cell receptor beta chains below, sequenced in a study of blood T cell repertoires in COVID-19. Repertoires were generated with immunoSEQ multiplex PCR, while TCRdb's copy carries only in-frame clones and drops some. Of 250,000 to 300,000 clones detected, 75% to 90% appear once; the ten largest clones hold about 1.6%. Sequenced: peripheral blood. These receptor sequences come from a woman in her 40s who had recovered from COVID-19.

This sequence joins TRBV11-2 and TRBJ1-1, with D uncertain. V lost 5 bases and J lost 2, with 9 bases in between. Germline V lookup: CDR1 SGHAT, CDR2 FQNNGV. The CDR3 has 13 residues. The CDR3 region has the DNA TGTGCCAGCAGCCCGTCGGGAAACACTGAAGCTTTCTTT. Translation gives CASSPSGNTEAFF.

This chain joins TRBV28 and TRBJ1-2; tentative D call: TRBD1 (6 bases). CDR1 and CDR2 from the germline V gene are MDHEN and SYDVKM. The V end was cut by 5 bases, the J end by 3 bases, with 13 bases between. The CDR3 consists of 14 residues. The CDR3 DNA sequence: TGTGCCAGCAGTCCCCCGGACAGCTACTATGGCTACACCTTC. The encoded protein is CASSPPDSYYGYTF.

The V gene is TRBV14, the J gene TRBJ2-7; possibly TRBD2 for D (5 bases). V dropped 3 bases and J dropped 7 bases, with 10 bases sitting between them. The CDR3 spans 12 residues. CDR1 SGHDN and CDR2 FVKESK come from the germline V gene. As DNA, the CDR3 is TGTGCCAGCAGCCACCTGCCGGGGGAGCAGTACTTC. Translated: CASSHLPGEQYF.

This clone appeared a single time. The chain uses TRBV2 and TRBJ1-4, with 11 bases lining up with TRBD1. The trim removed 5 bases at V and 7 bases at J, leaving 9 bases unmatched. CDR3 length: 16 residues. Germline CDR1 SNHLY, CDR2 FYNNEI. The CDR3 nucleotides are TGTGCCAGCAGTTCGACCGGGACAGGGGGAAGTGAAAAACTGTTTTTT. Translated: CASSSTGTGGSEKLFF.

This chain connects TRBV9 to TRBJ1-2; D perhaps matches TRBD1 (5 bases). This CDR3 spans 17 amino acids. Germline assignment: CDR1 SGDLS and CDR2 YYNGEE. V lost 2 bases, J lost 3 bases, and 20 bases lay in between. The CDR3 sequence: CASSVLQVPSGDYGYTF. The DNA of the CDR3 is TGTGCCAGCAGCGTTTTACAGGTCCCTTCCGGTGACTATGGCTACACCTTC.

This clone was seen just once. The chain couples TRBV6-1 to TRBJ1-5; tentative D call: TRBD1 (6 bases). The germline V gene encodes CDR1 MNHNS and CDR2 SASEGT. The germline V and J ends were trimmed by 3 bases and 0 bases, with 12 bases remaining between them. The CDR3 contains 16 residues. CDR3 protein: CASSESGAYSNQPQHF. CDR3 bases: TGTGCCAGCAGTGAGTCAGGGGCTTATAGCAATCAGCCCCAGCATTTT.

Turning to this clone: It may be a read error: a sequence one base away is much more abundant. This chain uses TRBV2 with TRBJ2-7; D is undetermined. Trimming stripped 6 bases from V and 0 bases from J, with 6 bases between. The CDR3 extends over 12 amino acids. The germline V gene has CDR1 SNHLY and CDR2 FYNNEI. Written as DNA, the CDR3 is TGTGCCAGCAGGGGCAGCTCCTACGAGCAGTACTTC. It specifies CASRGSSYEQYF.

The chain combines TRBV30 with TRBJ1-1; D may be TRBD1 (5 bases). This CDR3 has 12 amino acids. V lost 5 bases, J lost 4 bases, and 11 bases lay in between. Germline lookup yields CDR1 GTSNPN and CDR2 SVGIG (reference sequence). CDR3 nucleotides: TGTGCCTGGGACAGCCGGGGCACTGAAGCTTTCTTT. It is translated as CAWDSRGTEAFF.

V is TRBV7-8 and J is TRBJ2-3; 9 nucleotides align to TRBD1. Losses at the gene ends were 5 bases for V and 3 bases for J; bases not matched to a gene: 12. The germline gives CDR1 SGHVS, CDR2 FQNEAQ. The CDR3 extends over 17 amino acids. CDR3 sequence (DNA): TGTGCCAGCAGCCTTAGGAAGACAGGGGGTGATACAGATACGCAGTATTTT. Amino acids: CASSLRKTGGDTDTQYF.

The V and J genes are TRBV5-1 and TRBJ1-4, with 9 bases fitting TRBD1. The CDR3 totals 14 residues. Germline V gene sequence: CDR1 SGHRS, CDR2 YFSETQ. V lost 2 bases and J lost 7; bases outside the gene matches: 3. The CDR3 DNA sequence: TGCGCCAGCAGCTTACAGGGGGCGGGTGAAAAACTGTTTTTT. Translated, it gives CASSLQGAGEKLFF.

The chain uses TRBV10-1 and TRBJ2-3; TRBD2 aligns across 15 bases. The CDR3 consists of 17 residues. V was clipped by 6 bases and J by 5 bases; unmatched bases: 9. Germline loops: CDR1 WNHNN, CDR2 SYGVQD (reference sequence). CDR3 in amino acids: CASSLMPGLAGGDTQYF. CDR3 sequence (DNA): TGCGCCAGCAGCCTAATGCCGGGACTAGCGGGGGGAGATACGCAGTATTTT.

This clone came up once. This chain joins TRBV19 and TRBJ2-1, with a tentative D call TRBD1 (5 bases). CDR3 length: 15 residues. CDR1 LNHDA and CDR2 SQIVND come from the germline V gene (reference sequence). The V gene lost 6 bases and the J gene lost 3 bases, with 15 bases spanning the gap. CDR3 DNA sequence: TGTGCCAGTAGCCCATCTCAGGGCATCTACAATGAGCAGTTCTTC. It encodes CASSPSQGIYNEQFF. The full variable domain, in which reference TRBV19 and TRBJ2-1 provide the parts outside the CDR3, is DGGITQSPKYLFRKEGQNVTLSCEQNLNHDAMYWYRQDPGQGLRLIYYSQIVNDFQKGDIAEGYSVSREKKESFPLTVTSAQKNPTAFYLCASSPSQGIYNEQFFGPGTRLTVL.

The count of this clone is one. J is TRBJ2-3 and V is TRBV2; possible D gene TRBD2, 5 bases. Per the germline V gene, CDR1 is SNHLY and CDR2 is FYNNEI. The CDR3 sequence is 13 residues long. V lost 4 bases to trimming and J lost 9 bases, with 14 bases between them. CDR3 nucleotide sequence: TGTGCCAGCAGTGGAGGAAACCGGGGAACGCAGTATTTT. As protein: CASSGGNRGTQYF.

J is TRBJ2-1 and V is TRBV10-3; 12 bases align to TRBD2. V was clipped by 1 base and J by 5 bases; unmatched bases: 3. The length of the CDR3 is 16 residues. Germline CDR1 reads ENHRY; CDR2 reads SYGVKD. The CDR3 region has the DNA TGTGCCATCAGTGAGTACCGGACTAGCGGGAACAATGAGCAGTTCTTC. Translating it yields CAISEYRTSGNNEQFF.

CDR3 residues: CASSSGNEQYF. CDR3 nucleotide sequence: TGTGCCAGCAGCTCAGGGAACGAGCAGTACTTC. This chain links TRBV7-9 with TRBJ2-7, with D possibly being TRBD1 (5 bases). V was trimmed by 4 bases and J by 5 bases, leaving 6 bases between them. The CDR3 is made up of 11 amino acids. CDR1 and CDR2 from the germline V gene are SEHNR and FQNEAQ (reference sequence).

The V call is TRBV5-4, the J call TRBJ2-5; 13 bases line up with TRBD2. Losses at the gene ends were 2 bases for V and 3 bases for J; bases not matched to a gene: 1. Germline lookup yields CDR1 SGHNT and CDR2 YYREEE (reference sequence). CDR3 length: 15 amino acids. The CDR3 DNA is TGTGCCAGCAGCTTCACTAGCGGGGGGGAAGAGACCCAGTACTTC. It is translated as CASSFTSGGEETQYF.

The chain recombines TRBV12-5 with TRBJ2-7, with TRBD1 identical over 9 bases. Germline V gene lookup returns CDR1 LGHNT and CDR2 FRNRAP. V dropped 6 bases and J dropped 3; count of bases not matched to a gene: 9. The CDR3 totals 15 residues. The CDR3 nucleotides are TGTGCTAGTGGCCTTGGGACAGGGAACTTCTACGAGCAGTACTTC. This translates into CASGLGTGNFYEQYF.